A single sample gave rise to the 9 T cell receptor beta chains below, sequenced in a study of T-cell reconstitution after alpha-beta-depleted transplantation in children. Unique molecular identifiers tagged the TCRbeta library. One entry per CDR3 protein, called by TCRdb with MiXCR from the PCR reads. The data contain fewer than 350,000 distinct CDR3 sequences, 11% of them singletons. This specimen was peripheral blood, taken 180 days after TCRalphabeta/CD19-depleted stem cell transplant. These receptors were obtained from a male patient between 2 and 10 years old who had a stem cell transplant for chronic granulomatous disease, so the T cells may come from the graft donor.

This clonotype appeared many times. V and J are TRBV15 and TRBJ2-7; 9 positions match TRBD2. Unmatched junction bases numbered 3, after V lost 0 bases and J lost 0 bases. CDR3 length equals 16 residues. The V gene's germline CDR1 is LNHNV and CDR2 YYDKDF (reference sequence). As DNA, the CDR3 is TGTGCCACCAGCAGAGATAGCGGGAGCCTCTCCTACGAGCAGTACTTC. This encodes CATSRDSGSLSYEQYF.

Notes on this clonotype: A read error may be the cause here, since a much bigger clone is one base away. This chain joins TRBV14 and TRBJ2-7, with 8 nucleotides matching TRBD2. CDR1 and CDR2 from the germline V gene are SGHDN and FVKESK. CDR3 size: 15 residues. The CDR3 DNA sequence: TGTACCAGCAGCCAGAGCGGGGGTTTGTCCTACGAGCAGTACTTC. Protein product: CTSSQSGGLSYEQYF.

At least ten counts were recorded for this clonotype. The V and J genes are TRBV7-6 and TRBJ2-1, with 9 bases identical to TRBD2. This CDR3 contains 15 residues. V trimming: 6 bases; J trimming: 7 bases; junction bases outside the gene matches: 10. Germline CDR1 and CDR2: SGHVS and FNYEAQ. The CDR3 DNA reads TGTGCCAGCAGGGAGGGTAGCGGGAGTTTAAATGAGCAGTTCTTC. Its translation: CASREGSGSLNEQFF.

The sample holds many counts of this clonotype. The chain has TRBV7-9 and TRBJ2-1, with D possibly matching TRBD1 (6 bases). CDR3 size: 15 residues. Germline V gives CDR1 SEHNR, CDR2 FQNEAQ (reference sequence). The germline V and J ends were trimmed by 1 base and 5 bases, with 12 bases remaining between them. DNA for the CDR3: TGTGCCAGCAGCTTAGTTTCAGGGGCTAACAATGAGCAGTTCTTC. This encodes CASSLVSGANNEQFF.

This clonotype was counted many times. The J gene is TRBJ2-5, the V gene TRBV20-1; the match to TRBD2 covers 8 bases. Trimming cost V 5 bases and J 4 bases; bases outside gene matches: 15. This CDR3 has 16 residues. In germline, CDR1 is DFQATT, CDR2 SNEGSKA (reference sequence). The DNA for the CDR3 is TGCAGTGCTCCCATTCCATCCGGGACTAGTGGAGAGACCCAGTACTTC. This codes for CSAPIPSGTSGETQYF.

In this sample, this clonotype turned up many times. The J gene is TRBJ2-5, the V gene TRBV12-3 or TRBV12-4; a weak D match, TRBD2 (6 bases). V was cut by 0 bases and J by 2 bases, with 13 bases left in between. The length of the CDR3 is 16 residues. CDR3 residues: CASSLAPGGGQETQYF. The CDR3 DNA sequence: TGTGCCAGCAGTTTAGCCCCCGGGGGAGGACAAGAGACCCAGTACTTC.

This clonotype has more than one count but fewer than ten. In nucleotides, the CDR3 is TGTGCCAGCAGCCAAGACCGGGGGTTCGTAACCGGGGAGCTGTTTTTT. Translated: CASSQDRGFVTGELFF. The rearrangement uses TRBV4-2 and TRBJ2-2, with D perhaps TRBD2 (6 bases). CDR1 and CDR2 from the germline V gene are LGHNA and YNFKEQ. The CDR3 is 16 amino acids. Trimming left V 0 bases short and J 5 bases short, with 13 bases between.

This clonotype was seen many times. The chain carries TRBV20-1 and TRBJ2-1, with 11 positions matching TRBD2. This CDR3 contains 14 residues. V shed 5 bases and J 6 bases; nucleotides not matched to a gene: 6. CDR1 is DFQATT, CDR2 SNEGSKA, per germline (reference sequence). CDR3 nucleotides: TGCAGTGCTTATAGCGGGGGGGCCCGCAATGAGCAGTTCTTC. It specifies CSAYSGGARNEQFF.

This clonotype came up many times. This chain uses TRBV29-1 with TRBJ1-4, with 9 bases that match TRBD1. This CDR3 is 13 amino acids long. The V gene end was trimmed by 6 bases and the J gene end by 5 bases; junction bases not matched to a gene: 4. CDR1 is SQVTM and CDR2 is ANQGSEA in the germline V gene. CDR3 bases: TGCAGCGTAACCGGGACAGGGAATGAAAAACTGTTTTTT. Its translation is CSVTGTGNEKLFF.